Shown below are 2 T cell receptor beta chains from a single sample sequenced in a study of identical twins. A single record per CDR3 protein comes from TCRdb applying MiXCR to the 5' RACE reads. The table lists about 340,000 distinct CDR3 sequences, about 9% of them singletons. Specimen: naive T cells sorted from blood. These receptors were collected from a woman between 45 and 60 years old in good health.

V usage is TRBV11-2 and J usage is TRBJ2-4; the D gene is possibly TRBD2 (6 bases). The CDR3 totals 14 residues. Trimming took 0 bases from V and 8 from J, leaving 11 bases between them. Germline CDR1 SGHAT, CDR2 FQNNGV. CDR3 DNA sequence: TGTGCCAGCAGCTTAGAGGCGGGGTGGCACATTCAGTACTTC. It specifies CASSLEAGWHIQYF.

This clonotype was recorded at least ten times. The CDR3 here is CASSPGTTYGYTF. The CDR3 nucleotides are TGTGCCAGCAGTCCCGGGACAACCTATGGCTACACCTTC. The chain links TRBV12-3 or TRBV12-4 to TRBJ1-2, with TRBD1 as a possible D gene (6 bases). With 5 bases removed from V and 4 bases from J, the gap between germline ends came to 11 bases. The CDR3 covers 13 residues.